The 30 T cell receptor beta chains below come from one sample, sequenced in a study of control samples from healthy donors and cancer patients. Only in-frame clones appear in the TCRdb table, and some are missing; sequencing was by immunoSEQ multiplex PCR. The sample has more than 100,000 clones; around 93% are singletons. Sequencing used blood. These TCRs come from a young man in good health.

The V gene is TRBV9, the J gene TRBJ2-7, with 8 bases matching TRBD2. CDR1 is SGDLS, CDR2 YYNGEE, per germline. J was trimmed by 2 bases and V by 3 bases; bases with no gene match: 4. The CDR3 sequence is 14 residues long. The CDR3 bases are TGTGCCAGCAGCGCCAGCGGGGGTGCCTACGAGCAGTACTTC. It codes for CASSASGGAYEQYF.

V gene TRBV11-2 combines with J gene TRBJ2-7, with 7 bases matching TRBD2. Germline loops: CDR1 SGHAT, CDR2 FQNNGV. This CDR3 has 15 amino acids. V gave up 0 bases and J gave up 3 bases; unmatched junction bases: 5. The CDR3 nucleotides are TGTGCCAGCAGCTTAGAGCCAGCGGGGCACTACGAGCAGTACTTC. This codes for CASSLEPAGHYEQYF.

A note on this clone: Sequence at one end of the junction differs from germline and may be a read error. The gene calls are TRBV29-1 and TRBJ2-1; tentative D call: TRBD2 (5 bases). Germline CDR1 is SQVTM and CDR2 is ANQGSEA. The CDR3 spans 13 residues. CDR3 nucleotides: TGCAGCGTGGACTCCGGGTCCTACCATGAGCAGTTCTTC. Protein sequence: CSVDSGSYHEQFF.

There are a few counts of this clone. CDR3 in DNA: TGCGCCAGCAGCCAAACGGTAGTACGCACAGATACGCAGTATTTT. Translating gives CASSQTVVRTDTQYF. This chain connects TRBV4-1 to TRBJ2-3; D call uncertain. The V end was cut by 2 bases, the J end by 1 base, with 10 bases between. CDR1 MGHRA and CDR2 YSYEKL come from the germline V gene. The CDR3 spans 15 residues.

The chain has TRBV30 and TRBJ1-2; TRBD1 aligns across 10 bases. The CDR3 has 13 amino acids. The J segment lost 8 bases and the V segment lost 3 bases, leaving 6 bases of the junction unmatched. Per the germline V gene, CDR1 is GTSNPN and CDR2 is SVGIG (reference sequence). CDR3 protein: CAWSRDRGAGYTF. CDR3 nucleotide sequence: TGTGCCTGGAGCCGGGACAGGGGAGCAGGCTACACCTTC. The full variable domain, rest sourced from reference TRBV30 and TRBJ1-2, is SQTIHQWPATLVQPVGSPLSLECTVEGTSNPNLYWYRQAAGRGLQLLFYSVGIGQISSEVPQNLSASRPQDRQFILSSKKLLLSDSGFYLCAWSRDRGAGYTFGSGTRLTVV.

The gene calls are TRBV5-1 and TRBJ1-4; D gene unclear. Trimming pared 0 bases from V and 4 bases from J, leaving 7 bases between. Germline CDR1 is SGHRS and CDR2 is YFSETQ. The CDR3 has 14 amino acids. The CDR3 region is CASSLGVGNEKLFF. DNA for the CDR3: TGCGCCAGCAGCTTGGGAGTAGGTAATGAAAAACTGTTTTTT.

The chain is built from TRBV7-6 and TRBJ2-5; no clear D gene. The germline V and J ends were trimmed by 4 bases and 0 bases, with 12 bases remaining between them. Germline V gives CDR1 SGHVS, CDR2 FNYEAQ. The CDR3 loop spans 15 amino acids. CDR3 region: CASSYARSYQETQYF. CDR3 sequence (DNA): TGTGCCAGCAGCTACGCTCGGTCGTACCAAGAGACCCAGTACTTC.

V is TRBV11-2 and J is TRBJ2-5; D may be TRBD1 (6 bases). The germline V gene has CDR1 SGHAT and CDR2 FQNNGV. The germline V and J ends were trimmed by 5 bases and 7 bases, with 23 bases remaining between them. The CDR3 length is 16 residues. The CDR3 nucleotides read TGTGCCAGCAGCGGCACCCCCGGGAAGGGGGAATTGACCCAGTACTTC. Translation: CASSGTPGKGELTQYF.

This rearrangement joins TRBV7-6 to TRBJ1-4; D is undetermined. The V gene's germline CDR1 is SGHVS and CDR2 FNYEAQ. CDR3 length: 15 amino acids. V was cut by 0 bases and J by 7 bases, with 12 bases left in between. Here the CDR3 reads CASSLALGGGEKLFF. The CDR3 DNA reads as TGTGCCAGCAGCTTAGCGCTGGGAGGAGGTGAAAAACTGTTTTTT.

The chain is built from TRBV5-6 and TRBJ1-1; D gene ambiguous. The CDR3 is 17 amino acids. Germline CDR1 reads SGHDT; CDR2 reads YYEEEE. The V end lost 3 bases, the J end lost 0 bases, and 18 bases lay between the germline ends. Here the CDR3 reads CASSSSYSRPMNTEAFF. Written as DNA, the CDR3 is TGTGCCAGCAGCTCATCCTACAGCCGACCCATGAACACTGAAGCTTTCTTT. Variable domain in full (rest from reference TRBV5-6 and TRBJ1-1): DAGVTQSPTHLIKTRGQQVTLRCSPKSGHDTVSWYQQALGQGPQFIFQYYEEEERQRGNFPDRFSGHQFPNYSSELNVNALLLGDSALYLCASSSSYSRPMNTEAFFGQGTRLTVV.

The chain carries TRBV7-8 and TRBJ2-1; 7 bases fit TRBD2. The CDR3 extends over 15 amino acids. Trimming at V came to 2 bases and at J to 4 bases, leaving 5 bases not matched to a gene. Per germline, CDR1 SGHVS and CDR2 FQNEAQ. CDR3 protein: CASSLMAGEYNEQFF. CDR3 nucleotide sequence: TGTGCCAGCAGCTTAATGGCGGGGGAATACAATGAGCAGTTCTTC.

This clone was seen more than once but under ten times. The J gene is TRBJ1-3, the V gene TRBV13, with D unresolved. Looked up from germline, CDR1 is PRHDT and CDR2 is FYEKMQ (reference sequence). V was trimmed by 4 bases and J by 0 bases, leaving 7 bases between them. This CDR3 region has 14 residues. The CDR3 here is CASSSWGSGNTIYF. As DNA, the CDR3 is TGTGCCAGCAGCTCTTGGGGCTCTGGAAACACCATATATTTT.

The rearrangement uses TRBV5-6 and TRBJ2-5, with unresolved D. This CDR3 is built from 15 residues. V lost 0 bases to trimming and J lost 3 bases, with 12 bases between them. The germline CDR1 and CDR2 sequences are SGHDT and YYEEEE. CDR3 loop: CASSLALGRKETQYF. The CDR3 DNA reads as TGTGCCAGCAGCTTGGCCTTGGGCCGCAAAGAGACCCAGTACTTC.

The chain employs TRBV7-3 and TRBJ2-5, with D possibly matching TRBD1 (5 bases). The CDR3 has 13 residues. CDR1 SGHTA and CDR2 FQGTGA come from the germline V gene. Trimming removed 5 bases at V and 2 bases at J, with 9 bases between. CDR3 bases: TGTGCCAGCAGCCAGGGTTTGCAAGAGACCCAGTACTTC. Translation gives CASSQGLQETQYF. Drawing the rest from reference TRBV7-3 and TRBJ2-5, the complete variable domain is GAGVSQTPSNKVTEKGKYVELRCDPISGHTALYWYRQSLGQGPEFLIYFQGTGAADDSGLPNDRFFAVRPEGSVSTLKIQRTERGDSAVYLCASSQGLQETQYFGPGTRLLVL.

This chain uses TRBV27 with TRBJ1-5, with 7 bases aligning to TRBD1. Germline lookup yields CDR1 MNHEY and CDR2 SMNVEV (reference sequence). The CDR3 consists of 17 residues. V gave up 4 bases and J gave up 0 bases; unmatched junction bases: 9. CDR3: CASSSIRTGTSNQPQHF. The CDR3 bases are TGTGCCAGCAGTTCCATTCGGACAGGAACTAGCAATCAGCCCCAGCATTTT.

This rearrangement joins TRBV21-1 to TRBJ1-2; TRBD1, as called in the table, went unchecked against the DNA. TRBV21-1 has pseudogene status. This CDR3 spans 16 amino acids. Here the CDR3 DNA reads TGTGCCAGCAGCAAACCGGGGACAGGGTGGGGCTATGGCTACACCTTC. This gives the protein CASSKPGTGWGYGYTF.

The genes are TRBV7-3 and TRBJ2-7, with 11 bases lining up with TRBD1. The germline V gene has CDR1 SGHTA and CDR2 FQGTGA. This CDR3 is 15 amino acids long. V was clipped by 5 bases and J by 3 bases; unmatched bases: 6. The CDR3 DNA sequence: TGTGCCAGCAGCCTCCAGGGGACAGGGGGCTACGAGCAGTACTTC. Protein product: CASSLQGTGGYEQYF.

The V and J genes are TRBV11-3 and TRBJ1-1; D is undetermined. Germline V lookup: CDR1 SGHNT, CDR2 YENEEA. There are 13 residues in the CDR3. V was trimmed by 5 bases and J by 3 bases, leaving 10 bases between them. In DNA, the CDR3 is TGTGCCAGCAGCGGGCCTTCCGACACTGAAGCTTTCTTT. Translated, it gives CASSGPSDTEAFF.

The chain links TRBV6-5 to TRBJ2-1; perhaps D is TRBD1 or TRBD2 (5 bases each). Germline-derived CDR1 and CDR2 are MNHEY and SVGAGI. The CDR3 is made up of 14 amino acids. Trimming stripped 8 bases from V and 12 bases from J, with 23 bases between. The CDR3 coding sequence is TGTGCCAGCTTTTCCGGGACCTGGGGATCAGGGCAGTTCTTC. Translated: CASFSGTWGSGQFF.

The chain employs TRBV12-3 or TRBV12-4 and TRBJ1-2; 8 nucleotides align to TRBD1. The CDR3 length is 13 residues. The junction had 4 bases not matched to a gene; V was cut back by 7 bases and J by 3 bases. The CDR3 coding sequence is TGTGCCAGCACAAAGACAGGGGACTATGGCTACACCTTC. The encoded protein is CASTKTGDYGYTF.

For this clone: At one end the junction does not follow the germline gene, possibly because of a read error. The V call is TRBV5-1, the J call TRBJ2-3; a possible D gene is TRBD2 (5 bases). The CDR3 covers 14 residues. Germline CDR1 and CDR2: SGHRS and YFSETQ. The CDR3 spells CASSLEGSRDTQYF. Here the CDR3 DNA reads TGCGCCAGCAGCTTGGAAGGGAGCAGAGATACGCAGTATTTT. Full variable domain (rest looked up from reference TRBV5-1 and TRBJ2-3): KAGVTQTPRYLIKTRGQQVTLSCSPISGHRSVSWYQQTPGQGLQFLFEYFSETQRNKGNFPGRFSGRQFSNSRSEMNVSTLELGDSALYLCASSLEGSRDTQYFGPGTRLTVL.

The chain employs TRBV5-1 and TRBJ2-3, with D tentatively TRBD1 (5 bases). CDR1 and CDR2 (germline): SGHRS, YFSETQ. CDR3 size: 16 residues. The germline V and J ends were trimmed by 4 bases and 0 bases, with 15 bases remaining between them. This CDR3 is CASSGERGSSTDTQYF. The CDR3 DNA reads TGCGCCAGCAGCGGGGAAAGGGGATCTAGCACAGATACGCAGTATTTT.

V and J are TRBV7-2 and TRBJ1-3; D gene uncertain. Between the trimmed V and J ends, which lost 1 base and 4 bases, there was a span of 17 bases. Germline V gives CDR1 SGHTA, CDR2 FQGNSA. The CDR3 has 17 residues. The CDR3 here is CASSLVSMGRLGNTIYF. The CDR3 DNA reads TGTGCCAGCAGCTTAGTCAGCATGGGCAGATTAGGAAACACCATATATTTT.

V gene TRBV9 combines with J gene TRBJ2-3; 13 bases map to TRBD2. Germline assignment: CDR1 SGDLS and CDR2 YYNGEE. This CDR3 comprises 17 residues. V gave up 0 bases and J gave up 4 bases; unmatched junction bases: 5. CDR3 loop: CASSVALAGGRSDTQYF. DNA of the CDR3: TGTGCCAGCAGCGTAGCACTAGCGGGGGGGCGCTCAGATACGCAGTATTTT.

The chain links TRBV5-6 to TRBJ1-3, with unresolved D. The CDR3 covers 15 residues. V was cut by 0 bases and J by 0 bases, with 7 bases left in between. Germline CDR1 SGHDT, CDR2 YYEEEE. CDR3 amino acids: CASSLGALSGNTIYF. Here the CDR3 DNA reads TGTGCCAGCAGCTTGGGAGCCCTCTCTGGAAACACCATATATTTT.

The gene calls are TRBV18 and TRBJ1-1, with D possibly being TRBD1 (5 bases). Trimming cost V 6 bases and J 1 base, with 9 bases left between them. The CDR3 totals 13 residues. Germline CDR1 and CDR2: KGHSH and LQKENI. As DNA, the CDR3 is TGTGCCAGCTCTCCGGGACGGAACACTGAAGCTTTCTTT. Translating it yields CASSPGRNTEAFF.

V is TRBV6-5 and J is TRBJ2-7; D not resolved. This CDR3 contains 14 residues. V was shortened by 5 bases and J by 4 bases, with 15 bases between the two germline ends. The germline V gene encodes CDR1 MNHEY and CDR2 SVGAGI. CDR3 region: CASSPPLSIYEQYF. The CDR3 nucleotides read TGTGCCAGCAGTCCCCCCCTGTCCATTTACGAGCAGTACTTC.

This chain connects TRBV9 to TRBJ2-3; D is unclear. CDR1 and CDR2 from the germline V gene are SGDLS and YYNGEE. Trimming removed 0 bases at V and 1 base at J, with 9 bases between. The CDR3 covers 15 residues. CDR3 loop: CASSVEGLGTDTQYF. The CDR3 DNA follows: TGTGCCAGCAGCGTAGAGGGTTTGGGCACAGATACGCAGTATTTT.

V gene TRBV6-2 or TRBV6-3 combines with J gene TRBJ2-6; TRBD2 aligns across 9 bases. The germline CDR1 and CDR2 sequences are MNHEY and SVGEGT. Trimming took 0 bases from V and 0 from J; bases not matched to a gene: 6. The CDR3 spans 19 residues. CDR3 loop: CASSYSTAGGLSGANVLTF. The CDR3 nucleotides are TGTGCCAGCAGTTACTCGACAGCGGGGGGCCTCTCTGGGGCCAACGTCCTGACTTTC.

The chain uses TRBV12-5 and TRBJ1-5; D is ambiguous. CDR3 length: 14 residues. Germline CDR1 is LGHNT and CDR2 is FRNRAP. The V gene lost 2 bases and the J gene lost 5 bases, with 10 bases spanning the gap. CDR3 loop: CASGLLTSDQPQHF. The CDR3 nucleotides read TGTGCTAGTGGTTTGCTCACGTCCGATCAGCCCCAGCATTTT.